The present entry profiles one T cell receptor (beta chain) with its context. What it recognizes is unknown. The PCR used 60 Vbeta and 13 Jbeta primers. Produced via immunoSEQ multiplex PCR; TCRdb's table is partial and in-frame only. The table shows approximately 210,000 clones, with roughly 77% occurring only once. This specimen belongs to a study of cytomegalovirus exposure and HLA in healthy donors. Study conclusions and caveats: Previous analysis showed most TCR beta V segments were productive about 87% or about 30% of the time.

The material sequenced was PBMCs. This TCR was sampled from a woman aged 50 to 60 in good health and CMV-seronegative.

CDR3 residues: CATREGAGELFF. CDR3 coding DNA: TGTGCCACCCGGGAGGGGGCCGGGGAGCTGTTTTTT. V usage is TRBV19 and J usage is TRBJ2-2; 8 bases match TRBD2. With 10 bases clipped from V and 6 bases from J, the junction kept 4 bases outside the gene matches. Germline CDR1 is LNHDA and CDR2 is SQIVND (reference sequence). The CDR3 length is 12 residues.